The present T cell receptor beta chain was sequenced within a study of radiotherapy plus CTLA-4 blockade in lung cancer. Study-wide context: Around 18% of patients responded objectively, and approximately 33% achieved disease control.

Study results and caveats: TCR clones of tumor origin grew in blood after radiotherapy plus ipilimumab. Early blood T cell clone dynamics, with interferon-beta, were reported to best predict response.

V lost 1 base and J 7 bases, leaving 14 bases between the germline ends. The CDR3 is 14 residues long. Looked up from germline, CDR1 is SGHTA and CDR2 is FQGNSA. Points on this clone: The antigen remains undetermined.

The table came from immunoSEQ multiplex PCR; TCRdb's copy has only in-frame clones and leaves some out. The sample holds about 120,000 clones, more than 80% seen once. The rearrangement links TRBV7-2 to TRBJ2-7; weak D call: TRBD2 (5 bases). The input for sequencing was peripheral blood, taken from a patient treated with radiotherapy plus ipilimumab. The receptor was derived from a human donor with non-small cell lung cancer that progressed on radiotherapy plus ipilimumab. The CDR3 region has the DNA TGTGCCAGCAGCTTAGTTATCGGGATAGGTGAGCAGTACTTC. This translates into CASSLVIGIGEQYF.